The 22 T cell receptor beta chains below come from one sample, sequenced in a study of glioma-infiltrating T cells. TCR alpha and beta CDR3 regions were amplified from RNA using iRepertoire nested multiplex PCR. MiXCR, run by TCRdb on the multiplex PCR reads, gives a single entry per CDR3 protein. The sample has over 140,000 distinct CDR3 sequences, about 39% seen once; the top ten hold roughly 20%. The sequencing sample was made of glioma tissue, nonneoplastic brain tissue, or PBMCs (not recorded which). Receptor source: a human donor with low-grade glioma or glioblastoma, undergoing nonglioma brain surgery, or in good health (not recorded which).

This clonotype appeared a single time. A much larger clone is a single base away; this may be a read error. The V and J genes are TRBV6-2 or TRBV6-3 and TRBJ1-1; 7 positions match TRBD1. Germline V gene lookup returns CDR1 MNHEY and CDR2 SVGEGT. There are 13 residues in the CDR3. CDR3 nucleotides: TGTGCCAGCAGTCACCTAGGGGGCACTGAAGCTTCCTTT. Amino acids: CASSHLGGTEASF.

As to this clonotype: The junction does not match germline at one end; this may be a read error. The CDR3 protein is CASQRAGSTYEHYF. The CDR3 region has the DNA TGTGCCAGCCAACGGGCCGGGTCCACCTACGAGCATTACTTC. This chain connects TRBV27 to TRBJ2-7; no definite D call. CDR1 is MNHEY and CDR2 is SMNVEV in the germline V gene (reference sequence). There are 14 residues in the CDR3.

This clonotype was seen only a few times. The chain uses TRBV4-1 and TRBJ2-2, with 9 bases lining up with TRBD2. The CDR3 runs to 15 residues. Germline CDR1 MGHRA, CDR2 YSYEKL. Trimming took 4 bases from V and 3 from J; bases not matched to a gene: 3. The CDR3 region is CASSRAGGYTGELFF. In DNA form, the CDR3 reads TGCGCCAGCAGCCGAGCGGGGGGATACACCGGGGAGCTGTTTTTT.

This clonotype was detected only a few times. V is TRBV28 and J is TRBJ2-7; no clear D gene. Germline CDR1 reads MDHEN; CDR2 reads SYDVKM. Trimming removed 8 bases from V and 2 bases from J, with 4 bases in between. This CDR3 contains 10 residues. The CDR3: CASGPYEQYF. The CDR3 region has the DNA TGTGCCAGCGGCCCCTACGAGCAGTACTTC.

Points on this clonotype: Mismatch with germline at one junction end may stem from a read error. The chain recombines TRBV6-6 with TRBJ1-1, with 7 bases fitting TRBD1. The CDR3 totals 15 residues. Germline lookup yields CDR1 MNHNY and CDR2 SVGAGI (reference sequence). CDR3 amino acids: CASSVGRGTGTGAFF. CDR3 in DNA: TGTGCCAGCAGTGTGGGCAGGGGGACTGGAACTGGAGCTTTCTTT.

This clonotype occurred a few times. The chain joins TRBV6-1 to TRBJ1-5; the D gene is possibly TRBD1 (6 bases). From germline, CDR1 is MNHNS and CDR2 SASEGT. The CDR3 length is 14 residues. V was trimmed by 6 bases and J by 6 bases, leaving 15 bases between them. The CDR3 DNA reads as TGTGCCAGCAGCCCCACAGGGCGCGGTCAGCCCCAGCATTTT. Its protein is CASSPTGRGQPQHF.

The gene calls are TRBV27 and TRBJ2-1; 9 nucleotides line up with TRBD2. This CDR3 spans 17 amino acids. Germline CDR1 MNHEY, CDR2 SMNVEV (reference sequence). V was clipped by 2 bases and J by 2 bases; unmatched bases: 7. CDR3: CASSLDGRGGPYNEQFF. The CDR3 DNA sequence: TGTGCCAGCAGTTTAGATGGGCGGGGGGGCCCCTACAATGAGCAGTTCTTC.

The CDR3 nucleotides read TGTGCCAGCAGCGGACAGGGCCTGTACAATGAGCAGTTCTTC. Amino acids: CASSGQGLYNEQFF. The chain links TRBV12-3 or TRBV12-4 to TRBJ2-1; TRBD1 agrees at 8 bases. J was trimmed by 4 bases and V by 6 bases; bases with no gene match: 5. This CDR3 spans 14 amino acids.

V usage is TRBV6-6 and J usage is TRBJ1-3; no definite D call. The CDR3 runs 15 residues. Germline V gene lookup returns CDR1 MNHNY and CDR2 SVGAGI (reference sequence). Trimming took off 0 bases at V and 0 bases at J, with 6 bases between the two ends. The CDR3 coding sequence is TGTGCCAGCAGTTACTCAAGAATCTCTGGAAACACCATATATTTT. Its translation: CASSYSRISGNTIYF.

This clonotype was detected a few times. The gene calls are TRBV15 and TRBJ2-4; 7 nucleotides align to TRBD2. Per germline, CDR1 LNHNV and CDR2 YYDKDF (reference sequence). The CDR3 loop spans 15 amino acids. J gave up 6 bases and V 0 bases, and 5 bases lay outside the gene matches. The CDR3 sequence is CATSRDLADRNIQYF. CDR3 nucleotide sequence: TGTGCCACCAGCAGAGACCTAGCGGATAGAAACATTCAGTACTTC.

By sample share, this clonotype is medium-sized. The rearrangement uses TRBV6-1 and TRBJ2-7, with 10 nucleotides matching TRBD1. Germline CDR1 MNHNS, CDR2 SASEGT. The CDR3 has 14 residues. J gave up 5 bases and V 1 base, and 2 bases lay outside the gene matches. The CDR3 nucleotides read TGTGCCAGCAGTGAAGTGACAGGGGGCGACGAGCAGTACTTC. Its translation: CASSEVTGGDEQYF.

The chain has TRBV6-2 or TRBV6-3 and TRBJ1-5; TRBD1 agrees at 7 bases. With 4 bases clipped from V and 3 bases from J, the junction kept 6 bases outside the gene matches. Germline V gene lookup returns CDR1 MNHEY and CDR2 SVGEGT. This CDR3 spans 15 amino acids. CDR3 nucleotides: TGTGCCAGCAGTTGCACAGGGGAAATCAATCAGCCCCAGCATTTT. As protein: CASSCTGEINQPQHF.

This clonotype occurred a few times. CDR3 residues: CASSWGQETQYF. CDR3 DNA: TGTGCCAGCAGTTGGGGGCAAGAGACCCAGTACTTC. V is TRBV6-1 and J is TRBJ2-5; D assignment may be TRBD1 or TRBD2 (5 bases each). The V gene's germline CDR1 is MNHNS and CDR2 SASEGT. V shed 5 bases and J shed 2 bases, with 6 bases lying between them. This CDR3 has 12 amino acids.

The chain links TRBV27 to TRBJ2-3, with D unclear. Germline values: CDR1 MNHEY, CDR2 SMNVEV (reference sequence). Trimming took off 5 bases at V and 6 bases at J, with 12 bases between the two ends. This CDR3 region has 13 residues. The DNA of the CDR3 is TGTGCCAGCAGTGTTGTTAGAACCGATACGCAGTATTTT. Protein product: CASSVVRTDTQYF.

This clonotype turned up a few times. CDR3 nucleotide sequence: TGTGCCAGCAGTTACGGAGGAACCACCTCCTACGAGCAGTACTTC. This translates into CASSYGGTTSYEQYF. The chain recombines TRBV6-5 with TRBJ2-7, with D maybe TRBD2 (5 bases). V was cut by 2 bases and J by 0 bases, with 11 bases left in between. This CDR3 is built from 15 residues. CDR1 MNHEY and CDR2 SVGAGI come from the germline V gene.

CDR3 in amino acids: CASSRGGPGNKPQHF. The CDR3 DNA reads TGTGCCAGTAGCCGGGGGGGGCCGGGGAATAAGCCCCAGCATTTT. This sequence joins TRBV19 and TRBJ1-5; weak D call: TRBD1 (6 bases). The CDR3 is made up of 15 amino acids. The germline CDR1 and CDR2 sequences are LNHDA and SQIVND (reference sequence). V was trimmed by 6 bases and J by 8 bases, leaving 20 bases between them.

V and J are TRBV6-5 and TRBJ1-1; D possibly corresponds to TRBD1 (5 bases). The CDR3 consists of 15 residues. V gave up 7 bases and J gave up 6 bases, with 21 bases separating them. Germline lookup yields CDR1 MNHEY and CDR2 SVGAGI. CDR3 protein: CASTSELRSRAEAFF. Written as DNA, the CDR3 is TGTGCCAGCACCTCCGAGCTGAGATCCAGGGCTGAAGCTTTCTTT.

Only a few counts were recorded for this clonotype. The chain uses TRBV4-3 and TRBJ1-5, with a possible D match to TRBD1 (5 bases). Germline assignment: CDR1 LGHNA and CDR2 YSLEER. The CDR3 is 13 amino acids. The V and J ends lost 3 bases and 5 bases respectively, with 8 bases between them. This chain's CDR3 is CASSQRQYQPQHF. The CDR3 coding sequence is TGCGCCAGCAGCCAGAGACAGTATCAGCCCCAGCATTTT.

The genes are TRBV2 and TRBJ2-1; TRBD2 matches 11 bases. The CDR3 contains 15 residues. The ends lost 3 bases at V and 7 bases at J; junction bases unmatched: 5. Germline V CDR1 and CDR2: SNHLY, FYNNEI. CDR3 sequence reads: CASSEVAGGKNEQFF. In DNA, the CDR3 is TGTGCCAGCAGTGAGGTAGCGGGGGGGAAGAATGAGCAGTTCTTC.

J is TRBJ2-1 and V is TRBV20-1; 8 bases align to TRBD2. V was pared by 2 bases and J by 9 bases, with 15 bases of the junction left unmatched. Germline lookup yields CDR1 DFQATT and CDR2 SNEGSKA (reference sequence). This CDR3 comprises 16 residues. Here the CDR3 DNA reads TGCAGTGCTAGAAGGTCCCCCTCGGGAGGGAGGGCTGAGCAGTTCTTC. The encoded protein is CSARRSPSGGRAEQFF.

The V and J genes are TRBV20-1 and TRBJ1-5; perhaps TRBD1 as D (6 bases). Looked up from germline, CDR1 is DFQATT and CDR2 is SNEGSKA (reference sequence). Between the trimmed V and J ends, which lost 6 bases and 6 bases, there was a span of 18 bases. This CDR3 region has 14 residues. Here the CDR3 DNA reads TGCAGTGCCCAACAGGGAGGAGGGAGTCAGCCCCAGCATTTT. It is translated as CSAQQGGGSQPQHF.

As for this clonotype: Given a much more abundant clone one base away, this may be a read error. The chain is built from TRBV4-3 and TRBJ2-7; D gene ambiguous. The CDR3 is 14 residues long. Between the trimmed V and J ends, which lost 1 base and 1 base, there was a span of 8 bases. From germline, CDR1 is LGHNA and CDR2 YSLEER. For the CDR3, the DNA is TGCGCCAGCAGCCAAGTTGGCAAATCCTACGAGCAGTACTTC. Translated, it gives CASSQVGKSYEQYF.